Sequencing of this T cell receptor (beta chain) was carried out in a study of blood T cell repertoires in COVID-19. This CDR3 spans 14 amino acids. Looked up from germline, CDR1 is LNHDA and CDR2 is SQIVND (reference sequence). The V gene lost 3 bases and the J gene lost 6 bases, with 12 bases spanning the gap. This table comes from immunoSEQ multiplex PCR, and its TCRdb copy is limited to in-frame clones, with some not included. The sample has about 230,000 clones; approximately 84% are singletons. J is TRBJ1-5 and V is TRBV19; tentative D call: TRBD1 (6 bases). The material sequenced was peripheral blood. This sequence was found in a woman older than 75 with acute or convalescent COVID-19. Here the CDR3 reads CASSIRTGTQPQHF. In DNA, the CDR3 is TGTGCCAGTAGTATCCGCACAGGGACTCAGCCCCAGCATTTT. Full variable domain (rest looked up from reference TRBV19 and TRBJ1-5): DGGITQSPKYLFRKEGQNVTLSCEQNLNHDAMYWYRQDPGQGLRLIYYSQIVNDFQKGDIAEGYSVSREKKESFPLTVTSAQKNPTAFYLCASSIRTGTQPQHFGDGTRLSIL.